This T cell receptor (beta chain) derives from a study of control samples from healthy donors and cancer patients. The method was immunoSEQ multiplex PCR; TCRdb's version includes in-frame clones alone and lacks a portion of them. The sample carries hundreds of thousands of clones, around 90% recorded once. Trimming cost V 0 bases and J 1 base; bases outside gene matches: 17. The germline gives CDR1 SGDLS, CDR2 YYNGEE. The CDR3 has 20 residues. This clonotype was sampled from a man aged 40-49 years with head and neck cancer. J is TRBJ2-3 and V is TRBV9, with TRBD1 identical over 7 bases. The sample consisted of PBMCs. CDR3 sequence reads: CASSVARYPGQVWGTDTQYF. The CDR3 DNA is TGTGCCAGCAGCGTAGCTAGATATCCTGGACAGGTCTGGGGCACAGATACGCAGTATTTT.